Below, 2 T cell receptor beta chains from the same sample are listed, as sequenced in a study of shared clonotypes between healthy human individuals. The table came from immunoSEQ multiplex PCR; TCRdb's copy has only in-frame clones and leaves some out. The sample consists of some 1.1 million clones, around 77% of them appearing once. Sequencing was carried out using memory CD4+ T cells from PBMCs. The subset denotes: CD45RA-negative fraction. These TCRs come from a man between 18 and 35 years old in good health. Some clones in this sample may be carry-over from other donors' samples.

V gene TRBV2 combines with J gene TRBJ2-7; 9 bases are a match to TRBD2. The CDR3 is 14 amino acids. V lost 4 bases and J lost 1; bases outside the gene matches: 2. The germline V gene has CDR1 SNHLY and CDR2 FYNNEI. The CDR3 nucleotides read TGTGCCAGCAGTGCTAGCGGGACTTCCTACGAGCAGTACTTC. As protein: CASSASGTSYEQYF.

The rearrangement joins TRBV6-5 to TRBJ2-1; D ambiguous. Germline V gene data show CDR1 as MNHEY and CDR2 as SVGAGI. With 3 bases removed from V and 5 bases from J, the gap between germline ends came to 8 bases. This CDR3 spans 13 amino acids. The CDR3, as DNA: TGTGCCAGCAGTTATTCCAACCACAATGAGCAGTTCTTC. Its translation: CASSYSNHNEQFF.